Listed here are 32 T cell receptor beta chains from one sample, sequenced in a study of blood T cells in healthy people across ages. Next came a second PCR, run for roughly 6 to 11 cycles, which used a sample-barcoded 5' primer along with a J-beta primer mix. TCRdb recomputed calls from the 5' RACE reads with MiXCR, one row per CDR3 protein. Among more than 900,000 distinct CDR3 sequences, roughly 28% were seen once, and the ten largest hold 9.5% to 13%. These records were also assigned to another study, of T cells of mothers and their children.

Sequences were obtained from blood. Every receptor here comes from a woman aged 40 to 50 in good health.

The genes are TRBV7-2 and TRBJ1-3; no reliable D call. Germline V gives CDR1 SGHTA, CDR2 FQGNSA. There are 16 residues in the CDR3. Trimming removed 2 bases from V and 0 bases from J, with 11 bases in between. CDR3 sequence (DNA): TGTGCCAGCAGCTTATTACAAAGGCGCTCTGGAAACACCATATATTTT. It specifies CASSLLQRRSGNTIYF.

The rearrangement links TRBV28 to TRBJ2-1; TRBD2 is a possible D gene (6 bases). V was trimmed by 5 bases and J by 0 bases, leaving 14 bases between them. The V gene's germline CDR1 is MDHEN and CDR2 SYDVKM. The CDR3 contains 16 residues. CDR3 loop: CASSGSSASSYNEQFF. In DNA form, the CDR3 reads TGTGCCAGCAGTGGCTCTAGCGCCAGCTCCTACAATGAGCAGTTCTTC.

The CDR3 DNA follows: TGCAGCGTTTCGGCTCGCCTGATAGATACGCAGTATTTT. It specifies CSVSARLIDTQYF. The genes are TRBV29-1 and TRBJ2-3; D is undetermined. The ends were cut back, 5 bases at V and 5 bases at J, with 14 bases in the middle. Germline CDR1 reads SQVTM; CDR2 reads ANQGSEA. The CDR3 has 13 residues.

Comments on this clonotype: A much larger clone lies a single base off, so this may be a read error. The chain links TRBV7-8 to TRBJ2-6; D could derive from TRBD1 or TRBD2 (5 bases each). CDR3 length: 15 amino acids. Germline values: CDR1 SGHVS, CDR2 FQNEAQ. CDR3 loop: CASSLDEWGSNVRTF. The CDR3 nucleotides read TGTGCCAGCAGCTTAGATGAGTGGGGGTCTAACGTCCGGACTTTC.

The gene calls are TRBV28 and TRBJ2-7; the D is unclear. V was clipped by 5 bases and J by 7 bases, with 15 bases between them. The CDR3 consists of 13 residues. The germline gives CDR1 MDHEN, CDR2 SYDVKM. DNA of the CDR3: TGTGCCAGCAGTCCTGTTCCGGCAGCAGAGCAGTACTTC. Protein: CASSPVPAAEQYF.

The V and J genes are TRBV5-1 and TRBJ2-3; 12 bases align to TRBD2. CDR3 length: 15 residues. V dropped 4 bases and J dropped 4; count of bases not matched to a gene: 4. Germline V gene data show CDR1 as SGHRS and CDR2 as YFSETQ. In DNA, the CDR3 is TGCGCCAGCAGCGCCGGACTAGCGGGGCCAGATACGCAGTATTTT. Protein sequence: CASSAGLAGPDTQYF.

Many counts were recorded for this clonotype. This chain's CDR3 is CASNGFRGAPRSSYNEQFF. CDR3 sequence (DNA): TGTGCCAGCAATGGATTTCGGGGGGCCCCGCGGTCCTCCTACAATGAGCAGTTCTTC. The chain is built from TRBV7-9 and TRBJ2-1; possible D gene TRBD2, 7 bases. Trimming took 7 bases from V and 0 from J, leaving 25 bases between them. There are 19 residues in the CDR3. Germline V gene lookup returns CDR1 SEHNR and CDR2 FQNEAQ (reference sequence).

A few counts support this clonotype. A junction boundary mismatches the germline segment, possibly from a read error. The V call is TRBV7-8, the J call TRBJ1-1; D is uncertain. The germline V gene has CDR1 SGHVS and CDR2 FQNEAQ. The CDR3 runs to 12 residues. CDR3 amino acids: CTSSFIGTEAFF. As DNA, the CDR3 is TGTACCAGCAGCTTTATAGGGACTGAAGCTTTCTTT.

CDR3 protein: CSAIPTSGGRNEQFF. CDR3 in DNA: TGCAGTGCTATCCCGACTAGCGGGGGAAGGAATGAGCAGTTCTTC. The chain combines TRBV20-1 with TRBJ2-1, with 12 bases that match TRBD2. J gave up 7 bases and V 4 bases, and 8 bases lay outside the gene matches. Germline V gene lookup returns CDR1 DFQATT and CDR2 SNEGSKA (reference sequence). The CDR3 runs to 15 residues.

In regard to this clonotype: At one of its ends the junction is not consistent with the germline gene, which may arise from a read error. The rearrangement uses TRBV5-1 and TRBJ1-6; TRBD1 is a possible D gene (5 bases). The CDR3 has 14 amino acids. Looked up from germline, CDR1 is SGHRS and CDR2 is YFSETQ. The chain's CDR3 is CASGFSGFDSPLHF. Written as DNA, the CDR3 is TGCGCCAGCGGCTTCTCAGGGTTCGATTCACCCCTCCACTTT.

V usage is TRBV6-5 and J usage is TRBJ2-3; 9 bases are shared with TRBD2. The CDR3 contains 16 residues. CDR1 is MNHEY and CDR2 is SVGAGI in the germline V gene. With 6 bases clipped from V and 1 base from J, the junction kept 8 bases outside the gene matches. CDR3 in DNA: TGTGCCAGCAGAGGTCAAATAGCGGGAGGCACAGATACGCAGTATTTT. Translated: CASRGQIAGGTDTQYF.

The CDR3 protein is CASSLVGDVKGNTEAFF. The CDR3 DNA reads as TGCGCCAGCAGCTTGGTTGGGGACGTCAAGGGGAACACTGAAGCTTTCTTT. The rearrangement links TRBV5-1 to TRBJ1-1; perhaps TRBD1 as D (5 bases). The V end was cut by 0 bases, the J end by 1 base, with 16 bases between. This CDR3 is built from 17 residues. Germline lookup yields CDR1 SGHRS and CDR2 YFSETQ.

The chain is built from TRBV29-1 and TRBJ2-7, with TRBD2 as a possible D gene (6 bases). Per germline, CDR1 SQVTM and CDR2 ANQGSEA. V gave up 7 bases and J gave up 4 bases, with 23 bases separating them. This CDR3 is built from 15 residues. The CDR3 sequence: CSGDDQGLRFYEQYF. The CDR3 coding sequence is TGCAGCGGGGACGACCAGGGACTGAGATTTTACGAGCAGTACTTC.

The chain links TRBV5-1 to TRBJ2-5, with TRBD1 matching over 9 bases. This CDR3 contains 17 residues. Germline V gene lookup returns CDR1 SGHRS and CDR2 YFSETQ. V shed 4 bases and J 2 bases; nucleotides not matched to a gene: 12. CDR3 protein: CASSPIITGGGQETQYF. Here the CDR3 DNA reads TGCGCCAGCAGCCCTATTATTACAGGGGGCGGACAAGAGACCCAGTACTTC.

This clonotype was picked up a small number of times. The chain carries TRBV24-1 and TRBJ2-3; 9 positions agree with TRBD1. V trimming: 6 bases; J trimming: 7 bases; junction bases outside the gene matches: 13. CDR3 length: 16 residues. Germline assignment: CDR1 KGHDR and CDR2 SFDVKD. DNA of the CDR3: TGTGCCACCAGTATTTCCGGGACAGGGTATGAGTATACGCAGTATTTT. It translates to CATSISGTGYEYTQYF.

The V call is TRBV7-2, the J call TRBJ1-4; maybe TRBD1 (6 bases). This CDR3 is 15 amino acids long. Germline-derived CDR1 and CDR2 are SGHTA and FQGNSA. The V end lost 6 bases, the J end lost 7 bases, and 18 bases lay between the germline ends. CDR3 in DNA: TGTGCCAGCAGTAAACTTCAGGGGAGGGGTGAAAAACTGTTTTTT. Translated: CASSKLQGRGEKLFF.

The V and J genes are TRBV7-9 and TRBJ2-3; D may be TRBD1 (6 bases). The V and J ends lost 6 bases and 1 base respectively, with 14 bases between them. Germline V gives CDR1 SEHNR, CDR2 FQNEAQ (reference sequence). The CDR3 is 15 amino acids. The chain's CDR3 is CASRPLRGRTDTQYF. Here the CDR3 DNA reads TGTGCCAGCAGGCCACTCAGGGGTCGCACAGATACGCAGTATTTT.

The chain couples TRBV12-3 or TRBV12-4 to TRBJ2-1; 13 nucleotides agree with TRBD2. V was clipped by 5 bases and J by 0 bases; unmatched bases: 7. The CDR3 is 18 residues long. CDR3 DNA: TGTGCCAGCAGTCTCCGGACTAGCGGGGGTCTCTCCTACAATGAGCAGTTCTTC. Protein: CASSLRTSGGLSYNEQFF.

The chain recombines TRBV7-9 with TRBJ2-3, with D perhaps matching TRBD2 (5 bases). Per the germline V gene, CDR1 is SEHNR and CDR2 is FQNEAQ (reference sequence). V was clipped by 2 bases and J by 0 bases, with 12 bases between them. The CDR3 spans 16 residues. CDR3 residues: CASSLQRAWSTDTQYF. CDR3 nucleotides: TGTGCCAGCAGCTTACAGAGGGCTTGGAGCACAGATACGCAGTATTTT.

Only a few counts were recorded for this clonotype. The chain has TRBV9 and TRBJ2-3; unclear D gene. CDR1 SGDLS and CDR2 YYNGEE come from the germline V gene. V lost 3 bases, J lost 4 bases, and 12 bases lay in between. The CDR3 is 14 amino acids. CDR3 sequence (DNA): TGTGCCAGCAGCGACGCCCTGGATGCAGATACGCAGTATTTT. As protein: CASSDALDADTQYF.

The rearrangement links TRBV5-5 to TRBJ1-5; unclear D gene. The CDR3 runs to 15 residues. V lost 2 bases to trimming and J lost 0 bases, with 9 bases between them. Germline CDR1 SGHKS, CDR2 YYEKEE (reference sequence). The CDR3 loop is CASSFGSNSNQPQHF. As DNA, the CDR3 is TGTGCCAGCAGCTTTGGCAGCAATAGCAATCAGCCCCAGCATTTT. Complete variable domain (other parts from reference TRBV5-5 and TRBJ1-5): DAGVTQSPTHLIKTRGQQVTLRCSPISGHKSVSWYQQVLGQGPQFIFQYYEKEERGRGNFPDRFSARQFPNYSSELNVNALLLGDSALYLCASSFGSNSNQPQHFGDGTRLSIL.

The chain has TRBV4-3 and TRBJ1-2; TRBD1 matches 8 bases. J was trimmed by 7 bases and V by 1 base; bases with no gene match: 5. CDR1 and CDR2 from the germline V gene are LGHNA and YSLEER. This CDR3 contains 14 residues. DNA of the CDR3: TGCGCCAGCAGCCAAGCTCAGGGGGCAAGTGGCTACACCTTC. The encoded protein is CASSQAQGASGYTF.

This chain links TRBV5-5 with TRBJ2-7, with TRBD1 matching 10 bases. This CDR3 has 17 residues. With 0 bases clipped from V and 5 bases from J, the junction kept 11 bases outside the gene matches. CDR1 SGHKS and CDR2 YYEKEE come from the germline V gene (reference sequence). The CDR3 loop reads CASSLEWARQGADEQYF. CDR3 bases: TGTGCCAGCAGCTTGGAATGGGCCCGACAGGGGGCGGACGAGCAGTACTTC.

The chain uses TRBV2 and TRBJ2-7, with 8 positions matching TRBD1. Germline V gene data show CDR1 as SNHLY and CDR2 as FYNNEI. There are 14 residues in the CDR3. V lost 4 bases to trimming and J lost 7 bases; unmatched junction nucleotides: 9. CDR3 residues: CASSGTGFPNEQYF. CDR3 coding DNA: TGTGCCAGCAGTGGGACAGGGTTTCCCAATGAGCAGTACTTC.

The chain employs TRBV19 and TRBJ2-7, with TRBD1 matching 11 bases. Germline V gene lookup returns CDR1 LNHDA and CDR2 SQIVND (reference sequence). CDR3 length: 16 residues. V shed 5 bases, J shed 2 bases, and the junction held 8 bases outside the gene matches. In DNA form, the CDR3 reads TGTGCCAGTAGTGGCCGGGACAGGGGGATTGCCTACGAGCAGTACTTC. Protein: CASSGRDRGIAYEQYF.

This clonotype was counted a single time. The chain carries TRBV7-2 and TRBJ2-5, with TRBD2 matching over 10 bases. The CDR3 sequence is 18 residues long. Unmatched junction bases numbered 14, after V lost 5 bases and J lost 2 bases. Germline V gives CDR1 SGHTA, CDR2 FQGNSA. CDR3 sequence: CASSPSSSSGGSQETQYF. The CDR3 DNA follows: TGTGCCAGCAGCCCCTCCTCCTCTAGCGGGGGATCTCAAGAGACCCAGTACTTC.

There are a few counts of this clonotype. The rearrangement joins TRBV20-1 to TRBJ2-5; 8 bases are a match to TRBD1. This CDR3 spans 13 amino acids. Germline V lookup: CDR1 DFQATT, CDR2 SNEGSKA (reference sequence). The J segment lost 5 bases and the V segment lost 2 bases, leaving 4 bases of the junction unmatched. The CDR3 loop reads CSARTRTGETQYF. Written as DNA, the CDR3 is TGCAGTGCTAGAACAAGGACAGGGGAGACCCAGTACTTC.

This clonotype showed up many times. Here the CDR3 reads CASSQRGVHEQYF. The CDR3 nucleotides read TGCGCCAGCAGCCAGCGGGGGGTCCACGAGCAGTACTTC. The chain joins TRBV5-1 to TRBJ2-7; 9 bases map to TRBD2. The length of the CDR3 is 13 residues. J was trimmed by 5 bases and V by 4 bases; bases with no gene match: 4. Germline values: CDR1 SGHRS, CDR2 YFSETQ.

A few counts support this clonotype. The rearrangement joins TRBV6-5 to TRBJ2-3, with D possibly matching TRBD2 (7 bases). The V and J ends lost 0 bases and 2 bases respectively, with 12 bases between them. The CDR3 is 16 amino acids. Germline V gene sequence: CDR1 MNHEY, CDR2 SVGAGI. The CDR3 protein is CASSYSRRGPTDTQYF. The CDR3 coding sequence is TGTGCCAGCAGTTACTCGAGGCGGGGGCCCACAGATACGCAGTATTTT.

The chain recombines TRBV9 with TRBJ2-7; a possible D gene is TRBD2 (7 bases). This CDR3 comprises 15 residues. CDR1 is SGDLS and CDR2 is YYNGEE in the germline V gene. The ends were cut back, 0 bases at V and 0 bases at J, with 10 bases in the middle. DNA for the CDR3: TGTGCCAGCAGCGTAGATGCGGGGGCCTCCTACGAGCAGTACTTC. It is translated as CASSVDAGASYEQYF.

This clonotype was detected only a few times. The chain has TRBV20-1 and TRBJ2-2; D uncertain. Trimming pared 5 bases from V and 5 bases from J, leaving 9 bases between. Per the germline V gene, CDR1 is DFQATT and CDR2 is SNEGSKA (reference sequence). This CDR3 spans 12 amino acids. The CDR3 sequence: CSAPKETGELFF. CDR3 nucleotide sequence: TGCAGTGCTCCTAAGGAGACCGGGGAGCTGTTTTTT.

In this sample, this clonotype turned up many times. The V gene is TRBV29-1, the J gene TRBJ2-7; 8 bases are shared with TRBD1. The V and J ends lost 4 bases and 0 bases, in that order; junction bases with no gene match: 5. Per the germline V gene, CDR1 is SQVTM and CDR2 is ANQGSEA. This CDR3 contains 14 residues. CDR3 in DNA: TGCAGCGTTGCCCAGGGGGCAGGCTCCTACGAGCAGTACTTC. Amino acid sequence: CSVAQGAGSYEQYF.